These 6 T cell receptor beta chains came from one sample sequenced in a study of untreated major depressive disorder. The protocol was immunoSEQ multiplex PCR, while the TCRdb copy is restricted to in-frame clones and leaves out a portion. The sample holds about 13,000 clones; just over 90% are singletons and the top ten take 1.5% to 2%. Broader study findings: TRBV05-01 (Vbeta 5.1) usage was higher in CD4+ T cells of depressed patients than controls.

What these receptors recognize is not known. The sequenced sample was CD4+ T cells from PBMCs. These receptors were obtained from a woman in her thirties with major depressive disorder.

This chain connects TRBV19 to TRBJ2-2; no firm D call. Germline lookup yields CDR1 LNHDA and CDR2 SQIVND (reference sequence). The CDR3 length is 13 residues. V was pared by 4 bases and J by 6 bases, with 9 bases between. This CDR3 is CASSTHLAGELFF. CDR3 DNA sequence: TGTGCCAGTAGTACCCACCTGGCCGGGGAGCTGTTTTTT.

A few counts support this clone. V gene TRBV27 combines with J gene TRBJ1-5, with TRBD1 as a possible D gene (6 bases). Germline V gene data show CDR1 as MNHEY and CDR2 as SMNVEV (reference sequence). CDR3 length: 15 residues. Trimming shortened V by 6 bases and J by 9 bases, and 21 bases separated the two germline ends. Here the CDR3 DNA reads TGTGCCAGCAGACGCGTGGCAGGGGTACTTCGGCCCCAGCATTTT. This translates into CASRRVAGVLRPQHF.

The genes are TRBV11-3 and TRBJ2-7; 10 bases fit TRBD1. Germline CDR1 and CDR2: SGHNT and YENEEA. V lost 2 bases, J lost 5 bases, and 15 bases stayed unmatched. This CDR3 is built from 18 residues. CDR3 in DNA: TGTGCCAGCAGCTTACAGGTTATGTTGGGACAGGGGACCAACGAGCAGTACTTC. Translating it yields CASSLQVMLGQGTNEQYF.

The table lists this clone with a count of one. The chain is built from TRBV4-3 and TRBJ2-3; perhaps D is TRBD1 or TRBD2 (6 bases each). The V end lost 4 bases, the J end lost 5 bases, and 13 bases lay between the germline ends. The germline gives CDR1 LGHNA, CDR2 YSLEER. The length of the CDR3 is 14 residues. CDR3 DNA sequence: TGCGCCAGCAGCCCCCTCGGGGGCGGAGATACGCAGTATTTT. Translation gives CASSPLGGGDTQYF.

V and J are TRBV7-9 and TRBJ1-5; D is unresolved. The length of the CDR3 is 14 residues. V was pared by 1 base and J by 6 bases, with 10 bases between. The germline V gene encodes CDR1 SEHNR and CDR2 FQNEAQ (reference sequence). The CDR3 spells CASSLGGSAQPQHF. CDR3 DNA sequence: TGTGCCAGCAGCTTAGGCGGCTCCGCTCAGCCCCAGCATTTT.

The rearrangement links TRBV7-9 to TRBJ1-2; 7 bases align to TRBD1. The V gene's germline CDR1 is SEHNR and CDR2 FQNEAQ (reference sequence). Trimming took 5 bases from V and 7 from J; bases not matched to a gene: 13. This CDR3 has 15 residues. DNA of the CDR3: TGTGCCAGCAGCCGTAACACAGGACAGGAAGTTGGCTACACCTTC. This codes for CASSRNTGQEVGYTF.